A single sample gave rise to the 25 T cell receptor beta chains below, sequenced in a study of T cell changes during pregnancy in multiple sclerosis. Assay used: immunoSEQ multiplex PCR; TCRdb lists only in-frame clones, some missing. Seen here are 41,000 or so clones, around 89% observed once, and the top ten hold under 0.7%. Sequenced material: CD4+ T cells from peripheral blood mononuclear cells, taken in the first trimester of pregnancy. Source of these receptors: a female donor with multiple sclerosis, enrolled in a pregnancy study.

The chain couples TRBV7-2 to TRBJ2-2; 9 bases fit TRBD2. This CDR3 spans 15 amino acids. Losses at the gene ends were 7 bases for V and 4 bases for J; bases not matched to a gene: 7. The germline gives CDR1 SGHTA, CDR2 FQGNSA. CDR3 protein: CASNFGREGTGELFF. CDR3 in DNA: TGTGCCAGCAACTTCGGGCGGGAGGGCACCGGGGAGCTGTTTTTT.

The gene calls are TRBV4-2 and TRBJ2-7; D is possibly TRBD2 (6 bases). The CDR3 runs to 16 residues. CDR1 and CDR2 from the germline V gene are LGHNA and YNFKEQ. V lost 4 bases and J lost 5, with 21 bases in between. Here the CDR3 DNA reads TGTGCCAGCAGCCCCGGTCAATTAGCGGAGGGCCACGAGCAGTACTTC. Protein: CASSPGQLAEGHEQYF.

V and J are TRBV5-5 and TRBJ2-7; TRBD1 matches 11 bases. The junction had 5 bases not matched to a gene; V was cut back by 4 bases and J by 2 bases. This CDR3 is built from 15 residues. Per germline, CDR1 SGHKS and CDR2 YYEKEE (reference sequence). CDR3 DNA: TGTGCCAGCAGCCTAGGACAGGGGGCGCCCTACGAGCAGTACTTC. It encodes CASSLGQGAPYEQYF.

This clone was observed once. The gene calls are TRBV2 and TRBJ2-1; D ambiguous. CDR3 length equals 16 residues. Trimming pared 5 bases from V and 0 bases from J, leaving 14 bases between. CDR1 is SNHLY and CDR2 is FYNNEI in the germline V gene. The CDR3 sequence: CASSQRWSGSYNEQFF. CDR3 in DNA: TGTGCCAGCAGTCAACGGTGGTCCGGCTCCTACAATGAGCAGTTCTTC.

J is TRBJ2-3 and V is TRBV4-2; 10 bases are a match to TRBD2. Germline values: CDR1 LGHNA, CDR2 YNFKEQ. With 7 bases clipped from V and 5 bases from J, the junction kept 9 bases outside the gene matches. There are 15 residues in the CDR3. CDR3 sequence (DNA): TGTGCCAGCATACTAGCGGGGAGAGTTGGAGATACGCAGTATTTT. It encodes CASILAGRVGDTQYF.

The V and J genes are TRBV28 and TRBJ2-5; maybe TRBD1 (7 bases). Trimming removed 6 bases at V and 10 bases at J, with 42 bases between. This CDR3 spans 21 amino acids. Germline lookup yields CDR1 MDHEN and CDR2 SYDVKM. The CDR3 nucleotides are TGTGCCAGCAGCTTCCTTTTGGGGGGACAGACACTAGGAGCCCATCCCGTCGGCCAGTACTTC. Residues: CASSFLLGGQTLGAHPVGQYF.

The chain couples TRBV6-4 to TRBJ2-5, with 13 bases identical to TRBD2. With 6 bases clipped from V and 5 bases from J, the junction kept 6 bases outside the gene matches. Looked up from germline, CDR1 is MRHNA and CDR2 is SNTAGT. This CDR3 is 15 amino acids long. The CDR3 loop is CASSWTSGSGETQYF. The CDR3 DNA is TGTGCCAGCAGCTGGACTAGCGGGAGTGGGGAGACCCAGTACTTC.

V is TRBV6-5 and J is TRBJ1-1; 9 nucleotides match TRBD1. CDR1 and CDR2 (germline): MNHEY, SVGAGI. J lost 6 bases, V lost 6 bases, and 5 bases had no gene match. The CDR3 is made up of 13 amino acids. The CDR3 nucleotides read TGTGCCAGCAGACACGACAGGGGGTCTGAAGCTTTCTTT. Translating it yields CASRHDRGSEAFF.

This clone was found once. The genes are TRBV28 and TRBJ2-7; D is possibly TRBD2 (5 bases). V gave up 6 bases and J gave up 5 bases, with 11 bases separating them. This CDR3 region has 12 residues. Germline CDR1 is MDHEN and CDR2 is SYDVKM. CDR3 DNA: TGTGCCAGCAGCACCCCACTAGACGAGCAGTACTTC. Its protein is CASSTPLDEQYF.

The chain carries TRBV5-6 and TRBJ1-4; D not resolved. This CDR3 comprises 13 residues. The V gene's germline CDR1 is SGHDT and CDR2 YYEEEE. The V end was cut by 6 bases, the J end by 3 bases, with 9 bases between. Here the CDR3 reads CASKPWSNEKLFF. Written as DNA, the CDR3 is TGTGCCAGCAAGCCCTGGTCTAATGAAAAACTGTTTTTT. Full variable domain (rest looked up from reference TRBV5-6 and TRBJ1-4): DAGVTQSPTHLIKTRGQQVTLRCSPKSGHDTVSWYQQALGQGPQFIFQYYEEEERQRGNFPDRFSGHQFPNYSSELNVNALLLGDSALYLCASKPWSNEKLFFGSGTQLSVL.

CDR3 DNA: TGTGCCAGCAGCTTAGTCGGGACAGGGGAAAAACTGTTTTTT. This encodes CASSLVGTGEKLFF. This rearrangement joins TRBV7-2 to TRBJ1-4; 9 nucleotides line up with TRBD1. Germline V CDR1 and CDR2: SGHTA, FQGNSA. V lost 1 base and J lost 8; bases outside the gene matches: 2. This CDR3 has 14 residues.

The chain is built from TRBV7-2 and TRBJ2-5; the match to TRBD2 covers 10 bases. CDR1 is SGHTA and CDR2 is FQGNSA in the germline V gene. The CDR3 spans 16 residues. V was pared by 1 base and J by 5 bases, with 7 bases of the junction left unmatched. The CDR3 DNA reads TGTGCCAGCAGCTTAGAAGCGGGAGGGGAGCGGGAGACCCAGTACTTC. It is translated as CASSLEAGGERETQYF.

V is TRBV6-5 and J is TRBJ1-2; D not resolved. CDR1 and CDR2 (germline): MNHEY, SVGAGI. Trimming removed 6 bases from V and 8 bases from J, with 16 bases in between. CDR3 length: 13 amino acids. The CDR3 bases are TGTGCCAGCAGAACTCTCGAAAGGGAGGGCTACACCTTC. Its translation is CASRTLEREGYTF.

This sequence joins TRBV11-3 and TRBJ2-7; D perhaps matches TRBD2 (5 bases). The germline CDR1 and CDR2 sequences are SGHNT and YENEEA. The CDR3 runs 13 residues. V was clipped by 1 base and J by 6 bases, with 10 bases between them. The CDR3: CASSLAGRSEQYF. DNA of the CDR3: TGTGCCAGCAGCTTAGCGGGAAGGAGCGAGCAGTACTTC.

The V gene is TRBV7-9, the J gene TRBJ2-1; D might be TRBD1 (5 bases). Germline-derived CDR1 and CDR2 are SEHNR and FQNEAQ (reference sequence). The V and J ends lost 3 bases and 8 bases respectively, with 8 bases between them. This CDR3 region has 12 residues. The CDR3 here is CASSLLGDEQFF. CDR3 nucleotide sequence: TGTGCCAGCAGCTTGTTAGGGGATGAGCAGTTCTTC.

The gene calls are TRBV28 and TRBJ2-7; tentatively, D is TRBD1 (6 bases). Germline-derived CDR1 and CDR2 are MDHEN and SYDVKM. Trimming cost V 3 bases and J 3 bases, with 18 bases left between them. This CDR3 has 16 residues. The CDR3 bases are TGTGCCAGCAGTTTCGTAGGTGGGACAACTTTCTACGAGCAGTACTTC. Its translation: CASSFVGGTTFYEQYF.

CDR3 residues: CASRGTGWDYGYTF. As DNA, the CDR3 is TGTGCCAGCAGAGGGACAGGCTGGGACTATGGCTACACCTTC. The chain combines TRBV28 with TRBJ1-2; 8 nucleotides line up with TRBD1. The CDR3 has 14 residues. V was pared by 6 bases and J by 3 bases, with 6 bases of the junction left unmatched. The V gene's germline CDR1 is MDHEN and CDR2 SYDVKM.

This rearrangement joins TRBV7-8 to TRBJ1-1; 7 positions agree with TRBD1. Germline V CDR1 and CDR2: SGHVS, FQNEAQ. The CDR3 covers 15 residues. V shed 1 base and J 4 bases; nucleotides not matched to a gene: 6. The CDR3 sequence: CASSLEGAGGTEAFF. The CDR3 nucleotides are TGTGCCAGCAGCTTAGAGGGGGCAGGGGGCACTGAAGCTTTCTTT.

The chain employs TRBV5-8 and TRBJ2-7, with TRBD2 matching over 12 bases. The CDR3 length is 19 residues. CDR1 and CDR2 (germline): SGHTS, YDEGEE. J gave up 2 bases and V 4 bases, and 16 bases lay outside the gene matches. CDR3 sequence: CASSQPLLAGGARTYEQYF. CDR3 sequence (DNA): TGTGCCAGCAGCCAACCGCTACTAGCGGGAGGAGCAAGGACCTACGAGCAGTACTTC.

The chain's CDR3 is CASSLGTATNEKLFF. CDR3 nucleotides: TGTGCCAGCAGCTTAGGGACAGCAACTAATGAAAAACTGTTTTTT. The genes are TRBV7-9 and TRBJ1-4; a possible D gene is TRBD1 (6 bases). CDR3 length: 15 amino acids. The germline V and J ends were trimmed by 1 base and 0 bases, with 6 bases remaining between them. Germline CDR1 and CDR2: SEHNR and FQNEAQ (reference sequence).

Written as DNA, the CDR3 is TGCAGCGTTGTAGGCCTAGCGGGAGAGGTCAGCTACAATGAGCAGTTCTTC. This gives the protein CSVVGLAGEVSYNEQFF. J is TRBJ2-1 and V is TRBV29-1; TRBD2 aligns across 10 bases. This CDR3 contains 17 residues. Germline-derived CDR1 and CDR2 are SQVTM and ANQGSEA. V gave up 4 bases and J gave up 3 bases; unmatched junction bases: 12.

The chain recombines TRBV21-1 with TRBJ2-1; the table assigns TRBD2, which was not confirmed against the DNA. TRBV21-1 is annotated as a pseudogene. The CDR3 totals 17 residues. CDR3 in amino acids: CASSKDSASGNFNEQFF. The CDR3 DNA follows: TGTGCCAGCAGCAAAGACTCGGCTAGCGGGAACTTCAATGAGCAGTTCTTC.

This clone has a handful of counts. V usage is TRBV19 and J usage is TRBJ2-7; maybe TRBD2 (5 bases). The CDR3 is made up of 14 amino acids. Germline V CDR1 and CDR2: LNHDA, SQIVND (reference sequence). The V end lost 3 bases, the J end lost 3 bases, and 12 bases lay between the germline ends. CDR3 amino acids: CASSIAWGDYEQYF. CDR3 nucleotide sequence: TGTGCCAGTAGTATCGCATGGGGAGACTACGAGCAGTACTTC. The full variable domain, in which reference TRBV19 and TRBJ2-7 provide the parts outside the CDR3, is DGGITQSPKYLFRKEGQNVTLSCEQNLNHDAMYWYRQDPGQGLRLIYYSQIVNDFQKGDIAEGYSVSREKKESFPLTVTSAQKNPTAFYLCASSIAWGDYEQYFGPGTRLTVT.

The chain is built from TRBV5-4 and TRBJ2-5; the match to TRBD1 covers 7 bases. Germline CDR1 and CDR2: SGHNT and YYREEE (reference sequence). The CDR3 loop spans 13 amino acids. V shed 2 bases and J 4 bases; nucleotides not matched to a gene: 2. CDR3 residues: CASSLQGRETQYF. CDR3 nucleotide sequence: TGTGCCAGCAGCTTACAGGGGCGAGAGACCCAGTACTTC.

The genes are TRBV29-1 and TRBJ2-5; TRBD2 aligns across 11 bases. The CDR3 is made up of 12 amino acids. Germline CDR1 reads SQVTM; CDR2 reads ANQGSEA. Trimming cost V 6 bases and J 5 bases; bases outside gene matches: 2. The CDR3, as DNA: TGCAGCGTGACTAGCGGGATGGAGACCCAGTACTTC. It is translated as CSVTSGMETQYF.